This TCR beta chain was observed in a study of OX40 agonist ivuxolimab in advanced cancers. Between the trimmed V and J ends, which lost 0 bases and 1 base, there was a span of 11 bases. The V gene's germline CDR1 is LGHNA and CDR2 YSLEER. CDR3 length: 16 amino acids. Clones were sequenced by immunoSEQ multiplex PCR, and TCRdb holds only the in-frame ones, with some missing. The repertoire includes approximately 74,000 clones, 90% to 95% of them detected once, and 0.32% sits in the top ten. J is TRBJ2-3 and V is TRBV4-3; D call uncertain. The sequencing here drew on CD4+ or CD8+ T cells sorted from blood, taken in a trial of the OX40 agonist ivuxolimab. This sequence originates from an adult with an advanced solid tumor such as melanoma, head and neck, liver or kidney cancer. The chain's CDR3 is CASSQEIADGTDTQYF. CDR3 nucleotide sequence: TGCGCCAGCAGCCAAGAAATAGCAGACGGCACAGATACGCAGTATTTT.